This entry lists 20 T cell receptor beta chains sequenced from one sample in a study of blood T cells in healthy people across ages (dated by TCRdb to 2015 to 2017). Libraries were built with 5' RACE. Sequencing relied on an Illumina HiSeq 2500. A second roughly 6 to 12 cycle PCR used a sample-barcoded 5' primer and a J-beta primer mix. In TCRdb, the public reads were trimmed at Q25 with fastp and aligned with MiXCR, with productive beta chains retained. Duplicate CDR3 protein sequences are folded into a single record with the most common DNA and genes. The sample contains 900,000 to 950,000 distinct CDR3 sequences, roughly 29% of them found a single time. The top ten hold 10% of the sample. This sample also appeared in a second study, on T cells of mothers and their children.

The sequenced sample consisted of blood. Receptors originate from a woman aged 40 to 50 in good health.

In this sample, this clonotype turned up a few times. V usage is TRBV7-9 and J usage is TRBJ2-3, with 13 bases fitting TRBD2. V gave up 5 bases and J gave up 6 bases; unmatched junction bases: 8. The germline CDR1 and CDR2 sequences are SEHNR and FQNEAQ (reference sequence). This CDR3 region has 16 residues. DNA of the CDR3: TGTGCCAGCAGCCCCCCACTAGCGGGGGGGGTGGATACGCAGTATTTT. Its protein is CASSPPLAGGVDTQYF.

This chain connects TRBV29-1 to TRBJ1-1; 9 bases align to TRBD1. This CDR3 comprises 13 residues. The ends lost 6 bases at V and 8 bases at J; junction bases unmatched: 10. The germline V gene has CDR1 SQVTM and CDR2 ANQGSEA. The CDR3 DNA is TGCAGCGTGTCCCGGGACAGGGAATCCGAAGCTTTCTTT. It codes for CSVSRDRESEAFF. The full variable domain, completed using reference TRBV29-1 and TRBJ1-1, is SAVISQKPSRDICQRGTSLTIQCQVDSQVTMMFWYRQQPGQSLTLIATANQGSEATYESGFVIDKFPISRPNLTFSTLTVSNMSPEDSSIYLCSVSRDRESEAFFGQGTRLTVV.

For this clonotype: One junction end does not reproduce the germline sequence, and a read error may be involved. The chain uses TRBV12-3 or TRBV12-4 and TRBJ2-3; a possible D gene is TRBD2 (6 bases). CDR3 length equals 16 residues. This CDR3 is CTSSPVVAGLTDTQYF. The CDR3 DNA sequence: TGTACCAGCAGTCCCGTCGTCGCGGGGCTCACAGATACGCAGTATTTT.

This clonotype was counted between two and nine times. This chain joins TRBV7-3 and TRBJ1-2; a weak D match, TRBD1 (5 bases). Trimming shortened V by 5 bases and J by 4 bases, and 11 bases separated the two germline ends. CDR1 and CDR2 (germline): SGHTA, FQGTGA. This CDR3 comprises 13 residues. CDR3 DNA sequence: TGTGCCAGCAGCGCCGCAGGGCTCTATGGCTACACCTTC. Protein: CASSAAGLYGYTF.

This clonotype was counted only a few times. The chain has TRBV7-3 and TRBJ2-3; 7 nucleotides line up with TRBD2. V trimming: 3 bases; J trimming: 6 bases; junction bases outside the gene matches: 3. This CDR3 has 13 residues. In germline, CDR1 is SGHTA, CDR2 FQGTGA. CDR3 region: CASSFGGGDTQYF. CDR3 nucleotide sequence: TGTGCCAGCAGCTTCGGGGGAGGGGATACGCAGTATTTT. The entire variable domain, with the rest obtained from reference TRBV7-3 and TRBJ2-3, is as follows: GAGVSQTPSNKVTEKGKYVELRCDPISGHTALYWYRQSLGQGPEFLIYFQGTGAADDSGLPNDRFFAVRPEGSVSTLKIQRTERGDSAVYLCASSFGGGDTQYFGPGTRLTVL.

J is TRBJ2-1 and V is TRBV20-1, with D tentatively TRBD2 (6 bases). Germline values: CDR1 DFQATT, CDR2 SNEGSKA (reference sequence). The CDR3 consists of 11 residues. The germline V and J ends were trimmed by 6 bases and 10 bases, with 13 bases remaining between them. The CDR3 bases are TGCAGTGCGGGGGGTATCCGGGAGCAGTTCTTC. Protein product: CSAGGIREQFF.

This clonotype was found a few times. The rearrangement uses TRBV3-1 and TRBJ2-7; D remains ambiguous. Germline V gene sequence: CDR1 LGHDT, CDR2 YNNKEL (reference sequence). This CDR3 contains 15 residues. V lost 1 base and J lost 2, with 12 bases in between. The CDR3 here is CASSQVLGPAYEQYF. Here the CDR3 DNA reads TGTGCCAGCAGCCAAGTTCTGGGTCCCGCCTACGAGCAGTACTTC.

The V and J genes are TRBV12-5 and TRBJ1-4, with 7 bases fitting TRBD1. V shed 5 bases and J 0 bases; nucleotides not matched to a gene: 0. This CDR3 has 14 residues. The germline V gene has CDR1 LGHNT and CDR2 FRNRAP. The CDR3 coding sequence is TGTGCTAGTGGTACAGGGGCAACTAATGAAAAACTGTTTTTT. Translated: CASGTGATNEKLFF.

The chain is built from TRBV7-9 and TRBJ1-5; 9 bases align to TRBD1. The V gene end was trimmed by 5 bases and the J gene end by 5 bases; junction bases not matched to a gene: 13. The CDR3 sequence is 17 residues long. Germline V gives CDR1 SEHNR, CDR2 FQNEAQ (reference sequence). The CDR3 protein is CASSAGLGTGYDQPQHF. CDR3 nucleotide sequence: TGTGCCAGCAGCGCGGGCCTCGGGACAGGGTATGATCAGCCCCAGCATTTT.

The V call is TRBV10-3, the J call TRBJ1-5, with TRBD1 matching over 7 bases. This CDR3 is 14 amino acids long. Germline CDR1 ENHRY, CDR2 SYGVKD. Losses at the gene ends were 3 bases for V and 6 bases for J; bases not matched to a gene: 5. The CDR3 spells CAISERGGGQPQHF. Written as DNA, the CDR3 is TGTGCCATCAGTGAAAGAGGGGGCGGTCAGCCCCAGCATTTT.

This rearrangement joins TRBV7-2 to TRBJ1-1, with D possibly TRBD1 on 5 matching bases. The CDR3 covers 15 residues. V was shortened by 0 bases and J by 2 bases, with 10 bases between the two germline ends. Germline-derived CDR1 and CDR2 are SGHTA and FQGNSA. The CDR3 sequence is CASSLANQGNTEAFF. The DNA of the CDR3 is TGTGCCAGCAGCTTAGCGAACCAGGGAAACACTGAAGCTTTCTTT.

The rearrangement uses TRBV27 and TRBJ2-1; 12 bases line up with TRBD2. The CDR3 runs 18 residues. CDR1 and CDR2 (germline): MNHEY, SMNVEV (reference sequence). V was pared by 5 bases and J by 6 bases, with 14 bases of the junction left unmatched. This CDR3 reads CASSPRLAGAGGINEQFF. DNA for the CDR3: TGTGCCAGCAGTCCCCGACTAGCGGGAGCCGGAGGTATCAATGAGCAGTTCTTC.

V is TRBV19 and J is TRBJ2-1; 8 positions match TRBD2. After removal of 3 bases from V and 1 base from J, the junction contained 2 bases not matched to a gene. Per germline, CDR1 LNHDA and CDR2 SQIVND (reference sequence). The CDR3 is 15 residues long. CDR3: CASSIVAGSYNEQFF. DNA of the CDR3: TGTGCCAGTAGTATTGTAGCGGGGTCCTACAATGAGCAGTTCTTC. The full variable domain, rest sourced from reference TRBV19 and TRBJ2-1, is DGGITQSPKYLFRKEGQNVTLSCEQNLNHDAMYWYRQDPGQGLRLIYYSQIVNDFQKGDIAEGYSVSREKKESFPLTVTSAQKNPTAFYLCASSIVAGSYNEQFFGPGTRLTVL.

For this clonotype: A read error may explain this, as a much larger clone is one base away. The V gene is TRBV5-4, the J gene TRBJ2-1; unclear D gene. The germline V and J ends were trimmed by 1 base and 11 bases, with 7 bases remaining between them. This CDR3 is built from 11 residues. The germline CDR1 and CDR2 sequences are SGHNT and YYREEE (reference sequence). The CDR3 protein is CASSLMRKQFF. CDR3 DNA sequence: TGTGCCAGCAGCTTGATGCGTAAGCAGTTCTTC.

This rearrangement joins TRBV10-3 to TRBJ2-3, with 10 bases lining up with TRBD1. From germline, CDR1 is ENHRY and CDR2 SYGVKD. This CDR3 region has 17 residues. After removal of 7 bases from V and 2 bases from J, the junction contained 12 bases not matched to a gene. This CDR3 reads CAITATDRGRNTDTQYF. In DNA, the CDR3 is TGTGCCATCACCGCGACTGACAGGGGGCGGAACACAGATACGCAGTATTTT.

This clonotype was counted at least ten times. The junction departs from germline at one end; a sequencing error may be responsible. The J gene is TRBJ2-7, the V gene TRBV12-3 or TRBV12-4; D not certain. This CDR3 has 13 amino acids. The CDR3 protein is CTSSLSLGYEQYF. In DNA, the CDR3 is TGTACCAGCAGTTTAAGTCTCGGCTACGAGCAGTACTTC.

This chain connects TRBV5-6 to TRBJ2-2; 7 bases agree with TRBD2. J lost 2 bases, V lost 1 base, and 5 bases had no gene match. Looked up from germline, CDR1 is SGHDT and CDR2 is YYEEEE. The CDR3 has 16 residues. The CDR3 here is CASSLYKGLNTGELFF. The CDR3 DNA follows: TGTGCCAGCAGCTTGTACAAGGGACTAAACACCGGGGAGCTGTTTTTT.

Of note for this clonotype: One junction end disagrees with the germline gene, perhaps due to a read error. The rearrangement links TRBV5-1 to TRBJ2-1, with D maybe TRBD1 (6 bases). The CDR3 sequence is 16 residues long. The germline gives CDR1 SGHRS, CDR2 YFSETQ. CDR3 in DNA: TGCGCCAACAGCTTGGGACACGAAATTGGTGGGAATGAGCAGTTCTTC. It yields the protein CANSLGHEIGGNEQFF.

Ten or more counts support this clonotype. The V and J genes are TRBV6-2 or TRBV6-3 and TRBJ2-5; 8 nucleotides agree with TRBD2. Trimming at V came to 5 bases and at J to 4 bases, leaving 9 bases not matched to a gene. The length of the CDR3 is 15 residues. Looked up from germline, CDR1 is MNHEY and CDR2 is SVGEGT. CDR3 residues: CASSSPGLGPETQYF. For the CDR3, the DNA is TGTGCCAGCAGTAGCCCGGGACTAGGACCAGAGACCCAGTACTTC.

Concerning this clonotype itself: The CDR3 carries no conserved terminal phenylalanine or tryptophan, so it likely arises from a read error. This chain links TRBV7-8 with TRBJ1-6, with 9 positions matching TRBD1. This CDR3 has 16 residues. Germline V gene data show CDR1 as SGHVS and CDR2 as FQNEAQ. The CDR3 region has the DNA TGTGCCAGCAGCCCAGGACAGGGGTCCTTTAATTCACCCCTCCACCTC. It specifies CASSPGQGSFNSPLHL.